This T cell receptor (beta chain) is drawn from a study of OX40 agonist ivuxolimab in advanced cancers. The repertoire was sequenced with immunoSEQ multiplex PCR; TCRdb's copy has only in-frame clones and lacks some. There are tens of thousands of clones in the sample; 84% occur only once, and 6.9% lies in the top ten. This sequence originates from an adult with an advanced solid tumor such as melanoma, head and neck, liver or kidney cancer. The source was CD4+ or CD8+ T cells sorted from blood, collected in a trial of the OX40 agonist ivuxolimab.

The CDR3 region has the DNA TGTGCCAGCAGCTTTGTGGGGGCCGGCGAGCAGTACTTC. This encodes CASSFVGAGEQYF. This rearrangement joins TRBV7-2 to TRBJ2-7; weak D call: TRBD1 (6 bases). V lost 3 bases and J lost 6, with 12 bases in between. Germline V gene data show CDR1 as SGHTA and CDR2 as FQGNSA. The CDR3 covers 13 residues.